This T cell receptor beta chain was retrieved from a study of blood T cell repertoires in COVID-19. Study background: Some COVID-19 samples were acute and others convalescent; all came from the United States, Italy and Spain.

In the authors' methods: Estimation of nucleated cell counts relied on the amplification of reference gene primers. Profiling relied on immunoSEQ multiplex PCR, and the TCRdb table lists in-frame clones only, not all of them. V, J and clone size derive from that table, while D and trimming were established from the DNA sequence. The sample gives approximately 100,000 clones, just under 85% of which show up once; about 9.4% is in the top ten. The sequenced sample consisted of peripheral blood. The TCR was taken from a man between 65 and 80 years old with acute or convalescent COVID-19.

CDR3 nucleotides: TGTGCCAGCTGCGCCGGGACAATGAACACTGAAGCTTTCTTT. Its protein is CASCAGTMNTEAFF. V is TRBV6-6 and J is TRBJ1-1; maybe TRBD1 (6 bases). CDR3 size: 14 residues. Trimming shortened V by 8 bases and J by 0 bases, and 13 bases separated the two germline ends. The germline V gene encodes CDR1 MNHNY and CDR2 SVGAGI (reference sequence).